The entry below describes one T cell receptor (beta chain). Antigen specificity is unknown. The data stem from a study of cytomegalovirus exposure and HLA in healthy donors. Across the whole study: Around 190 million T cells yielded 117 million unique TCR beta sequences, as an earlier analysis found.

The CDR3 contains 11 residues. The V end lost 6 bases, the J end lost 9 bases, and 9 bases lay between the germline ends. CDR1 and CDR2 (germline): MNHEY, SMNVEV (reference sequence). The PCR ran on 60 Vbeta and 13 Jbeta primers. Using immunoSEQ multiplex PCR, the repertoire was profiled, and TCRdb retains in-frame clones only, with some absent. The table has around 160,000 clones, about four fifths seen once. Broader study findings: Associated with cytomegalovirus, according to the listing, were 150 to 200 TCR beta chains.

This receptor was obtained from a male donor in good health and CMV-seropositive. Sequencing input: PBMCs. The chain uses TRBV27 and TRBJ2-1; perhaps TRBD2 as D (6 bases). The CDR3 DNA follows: TGTGCCAGCAGGGGGGACTTTGAGCAGTTCTTC. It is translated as CASRGDFEQFF.